Below, 20 T cell receptor beta chains from the same sample are listed, as sequenced in a study of identical twins. TCRdb recomputed calls from the 5' RACE reads with MiXCR, one row per CDR3 protein. The data contain around 1.7 million distinct CDR3 sequences, around a third of them singletons. Sequenced: cord blood. The receptors here all came from a newborn girl in good health.

This clonotype was observed a handful of times. V usage is TRBV7-2 and J usage is TRBJ2-1, with 7 bases identical to TRBD2. Gene TRBJ2-7 matches the end of the DNA better, so the J call may be wrong. The CDR3 sequence is 15 residues long. The germline CDR1 and CDR2 sequences are SGHTA and FQGNSA. CDR3 amino acids: CASSLERDVYNEQYF. CDR3 in DNA: TGTGCCAGCAGCTTAGAGCGGGACGTTTACAATGAGCAGTACTTC.

This chain uses TRBV29-1 with TRBJ2-7, with TRBD1 as a possible D gene (6 bases). Germline V gene lookup returns CDR1 SQVTM and CDR2 ANQGSEA. This CDR3 spans 14 amino acids. V was trimmed by 4 bases and J by 0 bases, leaving 13 bases between them. In DNA form, the CDR3 reads TGCAGCGTTGTGGGGACACGGAGCTCCTACGAGCAGTACTTC. Translation gives CSVVGTRSSYEQYF.

This clonotype was found many times. V is TRBV29-1 and J is TRBJ2-3, with 8 bases aligning to TRBD1. Trimming cost V 7 bases and J 5 bases; bases outside gene matches: 8. The germline V gene encodes CDR1 SQVTM and CDR2 ANQGSEA. The CDR3 runs 13 residues. CDR3 nucleotide sequence: TGCAGCGGAACGACAGGGGTGATAGATACGCAGTATTTT. This gives the protein CSGTTGVIDTQYF.

This chain links TRBV20-1 with TRBJ2-1; 7 nucleotides align to TRBD2. Losses at the gene ends were 6 bases for V and 0 bases for J; bases not matched to a gene: 5. The CDR3 has 14 residues. Looked up from germline, CDR1 is DFQATT and CDR2 is SNEGSKA (reference sequence). Written as DNA, the CDR3 is TGCAGTGCCATAGCGGGTTACTCCTACAATGAGCAGTTCTTC. This encodes CSAIAGYSYNEQFF.

The V and J genes are TRBV25-1 and TRBJ2-5, with D possibly being TRBD1 (5 bases). Germline V gene data show CDR1 as MGHDK and CDR2 as SYGVNS. The V end was cut by 3 bases, the J end by 1 base, with 15 bases between. The CDR3 covers 16 residues. CDR3 nucleotide sequence: TGTGCCAGCAGTGAGAAGGTTGGGGCAGCCCAAGAGACCCAGTACTTC. Its translation: CASSEKVGAAQETQYF.

The V and J genes are TRBV24-1 and TRBJ2-3; D could derive from TRBD1 or TRBD2 (5 bases each). Germline loops: CDR1 KGHDR, CDR2 SFDVKD. Trimming took 4 bases from V and 10 from J, leaving 14 bases between them. The CDR3 is made up of 13 amino acids. This CDR3 is CATSDPPRDAQYF. The CDR3 DNA reads as TGTGCCACCAGTGACCCCCCTAGGGACGCGCAGTATTTT.

This clonotype was observed at least ten times. The CDR3 DNA follows: TGTGCCAGCAGCCGCCAGGGGCAGCCCCAGCATTTT. It specifies CASSRQGQPQHF. The rearrangement uses TRBV7-9 and TRBJ1-5, with D possibly matching TRBD1 (6 bases). The CDR3 length is 12 residues. V was pared by 5 bases and J by 7 bases, with 9 bases between. Germline assignment: CDR1 SEHNR and CDR2 FQNEAQ (reference sequence).

In this sample, this clonotype turned up many times. The rearrangement uses TRBV29-1 and TRBJ1-2, with D uncertain. Germline assignment: CDR1 SQVTM and CDR2 ANQGSEA. This CDR3 comprises 10 residues. The germline V and J ends were trimmed by 4 bases and 5 bases, with 5 bases remaining between them. The CDR3 nucleotides read TGCAGCGTTGGTTCTTATGGCTACACCTTC. Translation: CSVGSYGYTF.

V gene TRBV28 combines with J gene TRBJ2-5, with 11 bases lining up with TRBD2. The CDR3 length is 15 residues. Germline V gene data show CDR1 as MDHEN and CDR2 as SYDVKM. The V segment lost 2 bases and the J segment 11 bases; nucleotides outside the gene matches: 10. This chain's CDR3 is CASSLPTSGSPEQYF. The CDR3 DNA sequence: TGTGCCAGCAGTTTACCAACTAGCGGGAGCCCTGAGCAGTACTTC. The full variable domain, completed using reference TRBV28 and TRBJ2-5, is DVKVTQSSRYLVKRTGEKVFLECVQDMDHENMFWYRQDPGLGLRLIYFSYDVKMKEKGDIPEGYSVSREKKERFSLILESASTNQTSMYLCASSLPTSGSPEQYFGPGTRLLVL.

This clonotype was recorded once. This chain connects TRBV5-8 to TRBJ1-2; D call uncertain. Germline V gene sequence: CDR1 SGHTS, CDR2 YDEGEE. This CDR3 has 13 amino acids. Trimming stripped 6 bases from V and 5 bases from J, with 14 bases between. Written as DNA, the CDR3 is TGTGCCAGCAACCTGGTGGGAAGTTATGGCTACACCTTC. The encoded protein is CASNLVGSYGYTF. Full variable domain (outside the CDR3, taken from reference TRBV5-8 and TRBJ1-2): EAGVTQSPTHLIKTRGQQATLRCSPISGHTSVYWYQQALGLGLQFLLWYDEGEERNRGNFPPRFSGRQFPNYSSELNVNALELEDSALYLCASNLVGSYGYTFGSGTRLTVV.

This clonotype was counted between two and nine times. This sequence joins TRBV7-2 and TRBJ2-7; D call uncertain. V lost 2 bases, J lost 0 bases, and 8 bases lay in between. Germline V lookup: CDR1 SGHTA, CDR2 FQGNSA. The CDR3 runs to 14 residues. The CDR3 DNA sequence: TGTGCCAGCAGCTTAATCGCCAACTCCTACGAGCAGTACTTC. Amino acids: CASSLIANSYEQYF.

A note on this clonotype: Sequence at one end of the junction differs from germline and may be a read error. This chain joins TRBV11-2 and TRBJ2-1; D is ambiguous. The CDR3 is made up of 13 amino acids. Germline V gives CDR1 SGHAT, CDR2 FQNNGV. The CDR3 DNA reads as TGTGCCAGCAGCTATGACCCCTACAGTGAGCAGTTCTTC. Translated: CASSYDPYSEQFF.

This clonotype was seen a few times. The chain couples TRBV6-1 to TRBJ1-6; D perhaps matches TRBD1 (5 bases). Trimming removed 7 bases at V and 7 bases at J, with 17 bases between. Germline V gene lookup returns CDR1 MNHNS and CDR2 SASEGT. The CDR3 loop spans 15 amino acids. CDR3 in amino acids: CASTLAGSRNSPLHF. DNA of the CDR3: TGTGCCAGCACGCTCGCAGGGTCCAGGAATTCACCCCTCCACTTT.

This clonotype was counted between two and nine times. The genes are TRBV29-1 and TRBJ2-5; TRBD1 matches 10 bases. Germline V gene data show CDR1 as SQVTM and CDR2 as ANQGSEA. The CDR3 totals 12 residues. V shed 7 bases, J shed 11 bases, and the junction held 10 bases outside the gene matches. CDR3: CSERGQGLEQYF. As DNA, the CDR3 is TGCAGCGAGCGGGGACAGGGGCTTGAGCAGTACTTC.

The V gene is TRBV20-1, the J gene TRBJ2-3, with TRBD2 matching over 10 bases. V lost 2 bases and J lost 2; bases outside the gene matches: 16. Germline loops: CDR1 DFQATT, CDR2 SNEGSKA (reference sequence). This CDR3 comprises 19 residues. CDR3 nucleotides: TGCAGTGCTAGACCTGCGGGACTAGCGTCTCTCCTTCTCACAGATACGCAGTATTTT. Protein product: CSARPAGLASLLLTDTQYF.

Notes on this clonotype: A much larger clone differs from this one at a single base, so this may be a read error. Because the CDR3 is missing its conserved closing phenylalanine or tryptophan, this is likely a read error. The J gene is TRBJ2-1, the V gene TRBV29-1, with TRBD1 matching 8 bases. This CDR3 region has 13 residues. The junction had 2 bases not matched to a gene; V was cut back by 3 bases and J by 4 bases. CDR1 and CDR2 from the germline V gene are SQVTM and ANQGSEA. Here the CDR3 DNA reads TGCAGCGTTGACGGACAGGGTTACAATGAGCAGTTCGTC. Residues: CSVDGQGYNEQFV.

This clonotype was detected a few times. The chain combines TRBV6-5 with TRBJ1-2, with no clear D. This CDR3 has 13 residues. V lost 8 bases, J lost 4 bases, and 14 bases lay in between. In germline, CDR1 is MNHEY, CDR2 SVGAGI. The CDR3 DNA reads TGTGCCAGCTTTCGGAAGGGCCTCTATGGCTACACCTTC. This gives the protein CASFRKGLYGYTF.

A word on this clonotype: An end of the junction differs from the germline gene, which may be a read error. The chain has TRBV6-2 or TRBV6-3 and TRBJ1-1; D remains ambiguous. This CDR3 region has 15 residues. CDR1 and CDR2 (germline): MNHEY, SVGEGT. CDR3 loop: CASTYTRTVNTEAFF. The CDR3 DNA reads as TGTGCCAGCACTTACACGAGAACAGTGAACACTGAAGCTTTCTTT.

The V and J genes are TRBV7-9 and TRBJ2-5; TRBD2 aligns across 11 bases. The CDR3 consists of 16 residues. Germline trimming cut 0 bases from V and 11 bases from J; bases unmatched to any gene: 11. Germline V CDR1 and CDR2: SEHNR, FQNEAQ (reference sequence). This CDR3 reads CASSLAELLAGDEQYF. CDR3 in DNA: TGTGCCAGCAGCTTAGCGGAGTTACTAGCGGGAGATGAGCAGTACTTC. The full variable domain, with the rest looked up from reference TRBV7-9 and TRBJ2-5, is DTGVSQNPRHKITKRGQNVTFRCDPISEHNRLYWYRQTLGQGPEFLTYFQNEAQLEKSRLLSDRFSAERPKGSFSTLEIQRTEQGDSAMYLCASSLAELLAGDEQYFGPGTRLLVL.

The table lists this clonotype with a count of one. Just one base apart from a much larger clone, this may be a read error. The gene calls are TRBV13 and TRBJ2-7; unclear D gene. The J call is in doubt because the DNA end fits TRBJ2-4 better. The germline CDR1 and CDR2 sequences are PRHDT and FYEKMQ (reference sequence). The CDR3 extends over 15 amino acids. CDR3 loop: CASSLRQTTGNIQYF. The CDR3 DNA reads as TGTGCCAGCAGCCTTCGGCAGACCACCGGAAACATTCAGTACTTC.